Following are 24 T cell receptor beta chains from one sample sequenced in a study of shared clonotypes between healthy human individuals. Generated by immunoSEQ multiplex PCR, the TCRdb table keeps only in-frame clones and is missing some. Of millions of clones in the sample, over 85% were seen once. Sequencing was performed on naive CD4+ T cells sorted from blood. Subset reported: CD45RA+ positively selected. These receptors all come from a man aged 18-30 years in good health.

The chain is built from TRBV29-1 and TRBJ2-7; D may match TRBD1 or TRBD2 (6 bases each). This CDR3 spans 17 amino acids. Looked up from germline, CDR1 is SQVTM and CDR2 is ANQGSEA. Trimming took off 6 bases at V and 5 bases at J, with 29 bases between the two ends. CDR3 amino acids: CSVSGARKLSDNNEQYF. Here the CDR3 DNA reads TGCAGCGTCTCGGGGGCCCGTAAGCTCTCCGACAATAACGAGCAGTACTTC.

This clone was recorded only once. CDR3 residues: CASSPDREFEQYF. Written as DNA, the CDR3 is TGTGCCAGCTCTCCGGACAGGGAATTCGAGCAGTACTTC. The V gene is TRBV18, the J gene TRBJ2-7; 8 positions match TRBD1. The J segment lost 6 bases and the V segment lost 6 bases, leaving 7 bases of the junction unmatched. The germline V gene encodes CDR1 KGHSH and CDR2 LQKENI. The CDR3 contains 13 residues.

The rearrangement uses TRBV7-2 and TRBJ2-3, with 7 bases that match TRBD2. Trimming cost V 4 bases and J 0 bases; bases outside gene matches: 4. The CDR3 spans 15 residues. In germline, CDR1 is SGHTA, CDR2 FQGNSA. The CDR3 here is CASSWSGISTDTQYF. CDR3 DNA: TGTGCCAGCAGCTGGAGCGGGATCAGCACAGATACGCAGTATTTT.

V usage is TRBV2 and J usage is TRBJ2-1; 9 nucleotides match TRBD1. This CDR3 region has 16 residues. V dropped 6 bases and J dropped 3; count of bases not matched to a gene: 9. CDR1 SNHLY and CDR2 FYNNEI come from the germline V gene. The CDR3 region has the DNA TGTGCCAGCAGGGGAGGACAGGGGATTAACTACAATGAGCAGTTCTTC. Protein sequence: CASRGGQGINYNEQFF. The whole variable domain, filled in from reference TRBV2 and TRBJ2-1, reads EPEVTQTPSHQVTQMGQEVILRCVPISNHLYFYWYRQILGQKVEFLVSFYNNEISEKSEIFDDQFSVERPDGSNFTLKIRSTKLEDSAMYFCASRGGQGINYNEQFFGPGTRLTVL.

The J gene is TRBJ2-3, the V gene TRBV18, with TRBD2 identical over 9 bases. J was trimmed by 5 bases and V by 2 bases; bases with no gene match: 5. Germline CDR1 and CDR2: KGHSH and LQKENI. This CDR3 comprises 15 residues. CDR3: CASSPLAGAVDTQYF. The CDR3 nucleotides are TGTGCCAGCTCACCATTAGCGGGAGCGGTAGATACGCAGTATTTT.

The rearrangement joins TRBV6-5 to TRBJ2-7, with D tentatively TRBD2 (5 bases). Germline V gene lookup returns CDR1 MNHEY and CDR2 SVGAGI. Trimming cost V 5 bases and J 3 bases, with 14 bases left between them. The CDR3 totals 14 residues. Here the CDR3 DNA reads TGTGCCAGCAGTGACCCTACTGGAGGCTACGAGCAGTACTTC. It encodes CASSDPTGGYEQYF.

This clone was counted between two and nine times. The junction differs from germline at one of its ends, possibly a read error. The chain links TRBV7-7 to TRBJ2-7; D is possibly TRBD1 (5 bases). The CDR3 covers 16 residues. Germline loops: CDR1 SSHAT, CDR2 FNYEAQ (reference sequence). CDR3: CASSLAPWQGNYEQYF. The CDR3 bases are TGTGCTAGCAGCTTAGCCCCTTGGCAGGGTAACTACGAGCAGTACTTC.

The V and J genes are TRBV20-1 and TRBJ2-7, with D tentatively TRBD1 or TRBD2 (5 bases each). Per the germline V gene, CDR1 is DFQATT and CDR2 is SNEGSKA (reference sequence). V dropped 1 base and J dropped 7 bases, with 8 bases sitting between them. CDR3 length equals 11 residues. CDR3 in amino acids: CSARVGREQYF. In DNA, the CDR3 is TGCAGTGCTAGAGTGGGACGGGAGCAGTACTTC.

The chain recombines TRBV7-2 with TRBJ2-5; 7 bases align to TRBD1. The CDR3 totals 14 residues. Trimming at V came to 4 bases and at J to 7 bases, leaving 9 bases not matched to a gene. In germline, CDR1 is SGHTA, CDR2 FQGNSA. The chain's CDR3 is CASSSTGDGGTQYF. CDR3 nucleotide sequence: TGTGCCAGCAGCTCTACAGGGGATGGAGGGACCCAGTACTTC. Variable domain in full (rest from reference TRBV7-2 and TRBJ2-5): GAGVSQSPSNKVTEKGKDVELRCDPISGHTALYWYRQSLGQGLEFLIYFQGNSAPDKSGLPSDRFSAERTGGSVSTLTIQRTQQEDSAVYLCASSSTGDGGTQYFGPGTRLLVL.

This clone was seen once. This chain uses TRBV4-2 with TRBJ1-6; perhaps TRBD1 as D (6 bases). CDR1 LGHNA and CDR2 YNFKEQ come from the germline V gene. This CDR3 region has 16 residues. V was clipped by 7 bases and J by 1 base, with 14 bases between them. The CDR3 sequence is CASTFQGWSYNSPLHF. The CDR3 DNA follows: TGTGCCAGCACCTTCCAGGGGTGGTCCTATAATTCACCCCTCCACTTT.

V gene TRBV6-1 combines with J gene TRBJ1-3; 12 nucleotides match TRBD1. The J segment lost 0 bases and the V segment lost 1 base, leaving 7 bases of the junction unmatched. The CDR3 sequence is 19 residues long. The germline V gene encodes CDR1 MNHNS and CDR2 SASEGT. This CDR3 reads CASSEGSGTGGSSGNTIYF. The CDR3 DNA follows: TGTGCCAGCAGTGAAGGGTCAGGGACAGGGGGCAGCTCTGGAAACACCATATATTTT.

This clone was seen only once. The chain couples TRBV19 to TRBJ1-4, with unresolved D. Germline lookup yields CDR1 LNHDA and CDR2 SQIVND (reference sequence). The V and J ends lost 6 bases and 1 base respectively, with 9 bases between them. The CDR3 covers 14 residues. CDR3 sequence: CASRPDGTNEKLFF. The CDR3 nucleotides read TGTGCCAGTAGGCCGGACGGAACTAATGAAAAACTGTTTTTT.

V and J are TRBV9 and TRBJ2-1, with a weak D call TRBD1 (6 bases). V was cut by 0 bases and J by 0 bases, with 22 bases left in between. Germline CDR1 reads SGDLS; CDR2 reads YYNGEE. The CDR3 is 20 residues long. Here the CDR3 DNA reads TGTGCCAGCAGCGTAGCTACTTTATCGAGTGGGACACCCTCCTACAATGAGCAGTTCTTC. It translates to CASSVATLSSGTPSYNEQFF.

The chain links TRBV4-3 to TRBJ1-2; tentative D call: TRBD1 (6 bases). Looked up from germline, CDR1 is LGHNA and CDR2 is YSLEER. This CDR3 contains 14 residues. V lost 2 bases to trimming and J lost 2 bases, with 9 bases between them. The CDR3: CASSQLDRNYGYTF. The CDR3 DNA reads as TGCGCCAGCAGCCAACTAGACAGGAACTATGGCTACACCTTC.

The gene calls are TRBV10-1 and TRBJ2-7, with D hard to call. The CDR3 loop spans 14 amino acids. The germline V gene has CDR1 WNHNN and CDR2 SYGVQD (reference sequence). Trimming removed 2 bases from V and 2 bases from J, with 10 bases in between. DNA for the CDR3: TGCGCCAGCAGTGAGGGTAGCTTGGCCTACGAGCAGTACTTC. Amino acid sequence: CASSEGSLAYEQYF.

The chain couples TRBV11-2 to TRBJ2-2; 7 bases map to TRBD1. With V trimmed by 1 base and J by 6 bases, 8 bases remained unmatched. Germline V gives CDR1 SGHAT, CDR2 FQNNGV. CDR3 size: 16 residues. CDR3 amino acids: CASSLVSGGLAGELFF. The CDR3 DNA reads as TGTGCCAGCAGCTTAGTTTCAGGGGGTTTGGCCGGGGAGCTGTTTTTT.

This chain links TRBV6-6 with TRBJ2-7; 9 bases line up with TRBD1. CDR1 MNHNY and CDR2 SVGAGI come from the germline V gene (reference sequence). Germline trimming cut 0 bases from V and 4 bases from J; bases unmatched to any gene: 4. CDR3 length equals 15 residues. In nucleotides, the CDR3 is TGTGCCAGCAGTTACTCGACAGGGGGTGGGTACGAGCAGTACTTC. Translation: CASSYSTGGGYEQYF.

V and J are TRBV29-1 and TRBJ2-5; 8 bases line up with TRBD2. With 6 bases clipped from V and 3 bases from J, the junction kept 0 bases outside the gene matches. Germline CDR1 and CDR2: SQVTM and ANQGSEA. The CDR3 runs to 11 residues. The CDR3 here is CSVRGEETQYF. The CDR3 DNA sequence: TGCAGCGTGCGGGGGGAAGAGACCCAGTACTTC.

This sequence joins TRBV28 and TRBJ2-7; 8 nucleotides match TRBD1. The V gene's germline CDR1 is MDHEN and CDR2 SYDVKM. Trimming at V came to 5 bases and at J to 3 bases, leaving 3 bases not matched to a gene. The CDR3 is 13 amino acids. The CDR3 sequence: CASSGQGGYEQYF. CDR3 sequence (DNA): TGTGCCAGCAGTGGACAGGGAGGCTACGAGCAGTACTTC.

This chain uses TRBV5-6 with TRBJ2-3, with a tentative D call TRBD2 (5 bases). The germline gives CDR1 SGHDT, CDR2 YYEEEE. The CDR3 loop spans 16 amino acids. V gave up 2 bases and J gave up 0 bases, with 13 bases separating them. In DNA form, the CDR3 reads TGTGCCAGCAGCTTAGGACTGAAAGCTAGCACAGATACGCAGTATTTT. This gives the protein CASSLGLKASTDTQYF.

Turning to this clone: Other nucleotide sequences in the sample specify the same CDR3. The rearrangement links TRBV5-6 to TRBJ2-7; 9 nucleotides align to TRBD1. V was clipped by 2 bases and J by 3 bases; unmatched bases: 3. Looked up from germline, CDR1 is SGHDT and CDR2 is YYEEEE. The CDR3 runs to 14 residues. DNA of the CDR3: TGTGCCAGCAGCTTATGGGACAGGGTCTACGAGCAGTACTTC. Residues: CASSLWDRVYEQYF.

This clone was found a few times. The chain is built from TRBV30 and TRBJ1-5; TRBD1 matches 9 bases. Germline assignment: CDR1 GTSNPN and CDR2 SVGIG (reference sequence). The CDR3 is made up of 15 amino acids. V lost 5 bases to trimming and J lost 2 bases; unmatched junction nucleotides: 7. CDR3 residues: CAWRPQGAGNQPQHF. DNA of the CDR3: TGTGCCTGGCGACCACAGGGGGCCGGCAATCAGCCCCAGCATTTT.

The chain uses TRBV4-2 and TRBJ2-1; tentatively, D is TRBD2 (7 bases). Per the germline V gene, CDR1 is LGHNA and CDR2 is YNFKEQ. V lost 0 bases and J 7 bases, leaving 13 bases between the germline ends. The CDR3 loop spans 15 amino acids. The CDR3 bases are TGTGCCAGCAGCCAAGAAGGGGGGGCTCTTAATGAGCAGTTCTTC. Residues: CASSQEGGALNEQFF.

The V gene is TRBV2, the J gene TRBJ1-4, with D uncertain. The V gene's germline CDR1 is SNHLY and CDR2 FYNNEI. This CDR3 has 14 amino acids. V lost 6 bases, J lost 8 bases, and 16 bases lay in between. In DNA form, the CDR3 reads TGTGCCAGCAGCCCGGACCTTCTAGGCGAAAAACTGTTTTTT. Its protein is CASSPDLLGEKLFF.